This T cell receptor (beta chain) was obtained from a study of cytomegalovirus exposure and HLA in healthy donors. PCR primers comprised 60 Vbeta and 13 Jbeta primers. Using immunoSEQ multiplex PCR, the repertoire was profiled, and TCRdb retains in-frame clones only, with some absent. The sample contains approximately 220,000 clones, about 75% of which appear only once. This clone was recorded only once. The origin of this receptor is a man aged 18 to 30 in good health and CMV-seronegative. The sequenced sample consisted of PBMCs.

In nucleotides, the CDR3 is TGTGCCACCAGCAGAGATAGTGGTACGCAGTATTTT. Amino acid sequence: CATSRDSGTQYF. V is TRBV15 and J is TRBJ2-3; D not certain. The CDR3 length is 12 residues. Germline-derived CDR1 and CDR2 are LNHNV and YYDKDF (reference sequence). Trimming took off 0 bases at V and 8 bases at J, with 6 bases between the two ends.